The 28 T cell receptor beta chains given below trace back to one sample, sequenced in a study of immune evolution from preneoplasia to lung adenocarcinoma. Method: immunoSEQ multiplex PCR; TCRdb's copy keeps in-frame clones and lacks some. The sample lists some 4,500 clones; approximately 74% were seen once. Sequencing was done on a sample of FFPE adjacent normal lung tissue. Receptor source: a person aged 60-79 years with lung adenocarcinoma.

The CDR3 reads CASSLAIVGNYGYTF. The CDR3 DNA is TGTGCCAGCAGCTTGGCCATCGTAGGGAACTATGGCTACACCTTC. The V and J genes are TRBV5-5 and TRBJ1-2, with D uncertain. CDR1 is SGHKS and CDR2 is YYEKEE in the germline V gene (reference sequence). V was cut by 0 bases and J by 2 bases, with 11 bases left in between. The CDR3 consists of 15 residues.

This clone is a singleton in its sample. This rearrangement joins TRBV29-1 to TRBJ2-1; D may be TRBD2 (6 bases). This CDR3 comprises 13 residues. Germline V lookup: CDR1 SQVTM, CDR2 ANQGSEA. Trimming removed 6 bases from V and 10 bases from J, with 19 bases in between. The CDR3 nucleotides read TGCAGCGTCGTTGGTGGAGGGAGCTGGGAGCAGTTCTTC. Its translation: CSVVGGGSWEQFF.

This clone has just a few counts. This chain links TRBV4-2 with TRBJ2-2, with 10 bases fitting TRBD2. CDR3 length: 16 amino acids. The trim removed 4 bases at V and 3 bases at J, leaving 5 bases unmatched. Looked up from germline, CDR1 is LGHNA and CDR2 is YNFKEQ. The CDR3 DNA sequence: TGTGCCAGCAGCCTCCTAGCGGGAGTGGACACCGGGGAGCTGTTTTTT. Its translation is CASSLLAGVDTGELFF.

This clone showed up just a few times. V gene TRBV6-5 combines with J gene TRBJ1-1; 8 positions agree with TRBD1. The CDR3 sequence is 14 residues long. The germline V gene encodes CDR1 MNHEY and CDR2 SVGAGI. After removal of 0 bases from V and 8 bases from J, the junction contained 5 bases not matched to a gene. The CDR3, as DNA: TGTGCCAGCAGTTACTCGCGCGGACAGGGAGAAGCTTTCTTT. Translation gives CASSYSRGQGEAFF.

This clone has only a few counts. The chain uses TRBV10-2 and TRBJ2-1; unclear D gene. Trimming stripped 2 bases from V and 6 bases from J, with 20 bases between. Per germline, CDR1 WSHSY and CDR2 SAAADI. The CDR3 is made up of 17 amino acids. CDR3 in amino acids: CASSETQPGEVSNEQFF. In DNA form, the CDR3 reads TGCGCCAGCAGTGAGACCCAGCCTGGGGAAGTGTCCAATGAGCAGTTCTTC.

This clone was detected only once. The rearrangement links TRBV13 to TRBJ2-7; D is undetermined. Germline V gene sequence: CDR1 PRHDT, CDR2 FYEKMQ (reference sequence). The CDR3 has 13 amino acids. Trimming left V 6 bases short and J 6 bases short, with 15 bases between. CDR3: CASSSRSRSEQYF. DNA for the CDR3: TGTGCCAGCAGTTCCCGATCGCGCTCCGAGCAGTACTTC.

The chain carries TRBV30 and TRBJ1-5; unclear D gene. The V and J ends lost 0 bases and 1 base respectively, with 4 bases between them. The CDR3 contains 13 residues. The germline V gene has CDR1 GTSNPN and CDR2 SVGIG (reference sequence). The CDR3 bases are TGTGCCTGGAGTGTACACAGCAATCAGCCCCAGCATTTT. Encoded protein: CAWSVHSNQPQHF.

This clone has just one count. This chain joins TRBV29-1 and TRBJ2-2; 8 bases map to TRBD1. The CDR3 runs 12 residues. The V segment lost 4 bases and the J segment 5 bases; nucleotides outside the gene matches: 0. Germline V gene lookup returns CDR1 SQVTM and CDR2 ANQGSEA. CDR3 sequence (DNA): TGCAGCGTTGGACAGGGGACCGGGGAGCTGTTTTTT. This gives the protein CSVGQGTGELFF.

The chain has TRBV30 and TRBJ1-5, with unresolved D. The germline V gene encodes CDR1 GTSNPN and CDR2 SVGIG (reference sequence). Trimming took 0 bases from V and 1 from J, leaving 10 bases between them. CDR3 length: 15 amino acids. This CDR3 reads CAWSVGSGSNQPQHF. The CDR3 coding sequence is TGTGCCTGGAGTGTGGGGTCCGGGAGCAATCAGCCCCAGCATTTT.

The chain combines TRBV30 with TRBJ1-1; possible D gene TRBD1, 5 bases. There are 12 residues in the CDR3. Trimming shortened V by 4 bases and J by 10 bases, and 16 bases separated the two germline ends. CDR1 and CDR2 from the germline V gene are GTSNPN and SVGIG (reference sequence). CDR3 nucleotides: TGTGCCTGGACCCCCATAGGGGTCGGAGCTTTCTTT. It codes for CAWTPIGVGAFF.

CDR3 residues: CASSLVWTSPPDTQYF. CDR3 sequence (DNA): TGTGCCAGCAGCTTAGTTTGGACTAGCCCCCCAGATACGCAGTATTTT. This chain joins TRBV11-2 and TRBJ2-3, with 8 bases that match TRBD2. Trimming at V came to 1 base and at J to 4 bases, leaving 7 bases not matched to a gene. Germline CDR1 and CDR2: SGHAT and FQNNGV. This CDR3 has 16 amino acids.

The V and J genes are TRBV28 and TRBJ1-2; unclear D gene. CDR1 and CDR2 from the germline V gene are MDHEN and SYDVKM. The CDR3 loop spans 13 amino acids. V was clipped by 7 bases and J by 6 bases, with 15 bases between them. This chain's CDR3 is CASTSLGRDGYTF. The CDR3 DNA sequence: TGTGCCAGCACCTCGCTGGGTCGGGATGGCTACACCTTC.

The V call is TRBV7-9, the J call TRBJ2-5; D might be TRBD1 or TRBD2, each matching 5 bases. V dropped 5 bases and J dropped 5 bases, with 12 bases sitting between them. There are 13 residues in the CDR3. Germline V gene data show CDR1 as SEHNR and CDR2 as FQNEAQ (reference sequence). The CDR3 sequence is CASSPRDGETQYF. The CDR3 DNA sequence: TGTGCCAGCAGCCCCAGGGACGGGGAGACCCAGTACTTC.

The CDR3 loop is CASAIAGAELFF. DNA for the CDR3: TGTGCTAGTGCCATAGCGGGAGCGGAGCTGTTTTTT. The chain links TRBV12-5 to TRBJ2-2; 9 nucleotides line up with TRBD2. The CDR3 contains 12 residues. Germline V CDR1 and CDR2: LGHNT, FRNRAP. Trimming took 7 bases from V and 10 from J; bases not matched to a gene: 4.

This CDR3 is CASSPQGDYGYTF. CDR3 nucleotide sequence: TGTGCCAGCAGCCCTCAGGGGGACTATGGCTACACCTTC. This chain links TRBV7-9 with TRBJ1-2; TRBD1 matches at 7 bases. The CDR3 length is 13 residues. Germline assignment: CDR1 SEHNR and CDR2 FQNEAQ (reference sequence). V shed 5 bases and J 3 bases; nucleotides not matched to a gene: 3.

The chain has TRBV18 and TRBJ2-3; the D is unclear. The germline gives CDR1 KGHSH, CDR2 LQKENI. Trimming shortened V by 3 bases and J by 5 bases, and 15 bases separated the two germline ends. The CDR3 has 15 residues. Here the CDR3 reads CASSPRSGAVDTQYF. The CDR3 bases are TGTGCCAGCTCACCCCGGTCGGGCGCGGTAGATACGCAGTATTTT.

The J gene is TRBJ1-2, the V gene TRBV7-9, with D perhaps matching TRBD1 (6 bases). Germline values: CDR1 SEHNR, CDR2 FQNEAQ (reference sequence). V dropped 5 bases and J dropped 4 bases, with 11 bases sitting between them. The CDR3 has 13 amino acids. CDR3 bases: TGTGCCAGCAGCCCGGGGGCGGGCTATGGCTACACCTTC. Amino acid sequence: CASSPGAGYGYTF. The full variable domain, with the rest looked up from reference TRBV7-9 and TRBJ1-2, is DTGVSQNPRHKITKRGQNVTFRCDPISEHNRLYWYRQTLGQGPEFLTYFQNEAQLEKSRLLSDRFSAERPKGSFSTLEIQRTEQGDSAMYLCASSPGAGYGYTFGSGTRLTVV.

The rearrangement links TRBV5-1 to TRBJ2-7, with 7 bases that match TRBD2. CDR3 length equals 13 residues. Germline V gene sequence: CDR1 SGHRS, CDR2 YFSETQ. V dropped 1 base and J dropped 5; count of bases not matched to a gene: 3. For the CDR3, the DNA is TGCGCCAGCAGCTTGTATGGGAGGGACGAGCAGTACTTC. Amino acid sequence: CASSLYGRDEQYF.

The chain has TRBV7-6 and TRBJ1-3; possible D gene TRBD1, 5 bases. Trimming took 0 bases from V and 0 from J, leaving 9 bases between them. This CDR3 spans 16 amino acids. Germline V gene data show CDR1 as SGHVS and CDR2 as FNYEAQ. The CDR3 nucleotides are TGTGCCAGCAGCTTAGCTGTAGGGGTCTCTGGAAACACCATATATTTT. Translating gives CASSLAVGVSGNTIYF.

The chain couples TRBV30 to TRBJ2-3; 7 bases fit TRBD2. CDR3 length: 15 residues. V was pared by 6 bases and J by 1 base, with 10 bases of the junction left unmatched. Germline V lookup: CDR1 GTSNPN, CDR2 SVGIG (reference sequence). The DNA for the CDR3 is TGTGCCTGCTCGGAGGGGACTATAGGCACAGATACGCAGTATTTT. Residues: CACSEGTIGTDTQYF.

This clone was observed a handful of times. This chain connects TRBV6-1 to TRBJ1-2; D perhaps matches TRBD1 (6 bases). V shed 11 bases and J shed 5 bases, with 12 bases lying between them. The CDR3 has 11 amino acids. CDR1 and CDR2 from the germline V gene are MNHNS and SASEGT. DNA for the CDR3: TGTGCCTGGGGGGGCAGTTATGGCTACACCTTC. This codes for CAWGGSYGYTF.

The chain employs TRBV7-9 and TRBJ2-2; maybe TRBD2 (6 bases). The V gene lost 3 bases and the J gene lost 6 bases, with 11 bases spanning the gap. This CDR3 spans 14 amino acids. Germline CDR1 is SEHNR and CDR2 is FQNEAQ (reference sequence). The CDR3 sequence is CASSLEGFAGELFF. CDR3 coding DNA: TGTGCCAGCAGCTTGGAGGGGTTCGCCGGGGAGCTGTTTTTT.

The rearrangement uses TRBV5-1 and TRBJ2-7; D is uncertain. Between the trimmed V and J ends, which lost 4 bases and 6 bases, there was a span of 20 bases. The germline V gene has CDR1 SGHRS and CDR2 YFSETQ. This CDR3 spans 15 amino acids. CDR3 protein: CASSLSPPARLEQYF. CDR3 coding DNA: TGCGCCAGCAGCCTTTCCCCTCCGGCTAGACTCGAGCAGTACTTC.

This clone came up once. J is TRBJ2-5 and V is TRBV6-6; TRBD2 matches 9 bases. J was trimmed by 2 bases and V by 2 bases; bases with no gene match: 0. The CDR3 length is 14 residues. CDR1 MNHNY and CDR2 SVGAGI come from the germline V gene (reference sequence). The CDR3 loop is CASSYLAGQETQYF. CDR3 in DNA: TGTGCCAGCAGTTACCTAGCGGGACAAGAGACCCAGTACTTC.

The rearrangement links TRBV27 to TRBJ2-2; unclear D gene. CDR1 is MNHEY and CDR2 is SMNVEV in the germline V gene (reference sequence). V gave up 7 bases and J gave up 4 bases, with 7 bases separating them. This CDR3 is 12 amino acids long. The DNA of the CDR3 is TGTGCCAGCACGATAGGCACCGGGGAGCTGTTTTTT. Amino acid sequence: CASTIGTGELFF.

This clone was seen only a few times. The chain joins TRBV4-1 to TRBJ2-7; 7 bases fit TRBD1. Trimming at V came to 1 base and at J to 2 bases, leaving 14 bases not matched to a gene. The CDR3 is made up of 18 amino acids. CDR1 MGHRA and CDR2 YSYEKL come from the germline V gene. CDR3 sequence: CASSQVDLGQRVAYEQYF. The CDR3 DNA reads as TGCGCCAGCAGCCAAGTGGACTTGGGACAGAGAGTCGCCTACGAGCAGTACTTC.

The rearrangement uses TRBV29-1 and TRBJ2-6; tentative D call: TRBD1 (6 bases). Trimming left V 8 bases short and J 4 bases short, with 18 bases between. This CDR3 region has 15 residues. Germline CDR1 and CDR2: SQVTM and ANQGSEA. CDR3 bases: TGCAGCATAAGGACAGTGATTGGGGGGGCCAACGTCCTGACTTTC. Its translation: CSIRTVIGGANVLTF.

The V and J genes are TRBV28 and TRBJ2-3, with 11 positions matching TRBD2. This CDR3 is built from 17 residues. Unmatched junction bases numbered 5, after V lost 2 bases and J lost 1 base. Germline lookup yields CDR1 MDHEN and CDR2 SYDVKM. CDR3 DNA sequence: TGTGCCAGCAGTTTACTTAGCGGGAGGGTTGGCACAGATACGCAGTATTTT. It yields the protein CASSLLSGRVGTDTQYF.